This T cell receptor (beta chain) was documented in a study of beta chain features in type 1 diabetes. Isolated RNA was reverse transcribed in full, so expressed TCRB transcripts were sequenced. This table comes from immunoSEQ multiplex PCR, and its TCRdb copy is limited to in-frame clones, with some not included. The sample yields 450,000 to 600,000 clones, around 28% seen once. Comments on this clone: Other DNA sequences from this sample encode an identical CDR3 as well.

Trimming took off 0 bases at V and 1 base at J, with 2 bases between the two ends. CDR1 LNHNV and CDR2 YYDKDF come from the germline V gene (reference sequence). The CDR3 is 13 residues long. Sequenced material: naive CD4+ T cells from blood. The sequence derives from a man between 18 and 29 years old in good health. The chain joins TRBV15 to TRBJ2-3; no definite D call. The CDR3 loop reads CATSRDRTDTQYF. CDR3 nucleotide sequence: TGTGCCACCAGCAGAGATCGCACAGATACGCAGTATTTT.